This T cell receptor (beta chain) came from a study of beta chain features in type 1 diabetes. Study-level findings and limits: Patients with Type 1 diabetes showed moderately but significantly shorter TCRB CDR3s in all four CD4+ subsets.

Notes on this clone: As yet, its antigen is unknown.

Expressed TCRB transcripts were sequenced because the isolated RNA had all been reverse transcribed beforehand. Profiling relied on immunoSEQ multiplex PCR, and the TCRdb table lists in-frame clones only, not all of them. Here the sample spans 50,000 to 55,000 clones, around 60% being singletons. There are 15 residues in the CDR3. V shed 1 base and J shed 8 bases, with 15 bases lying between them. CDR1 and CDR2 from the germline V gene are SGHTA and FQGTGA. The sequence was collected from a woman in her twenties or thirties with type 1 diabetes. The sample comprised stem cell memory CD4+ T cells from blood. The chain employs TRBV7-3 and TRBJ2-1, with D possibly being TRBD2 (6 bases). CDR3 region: CASSLMEGVKDEQFF. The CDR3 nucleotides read TGTGCCAGCAGCTTAATGGAGGGAGTGAAGGATGAGCAGTTCTTC.